This entry is about one TCR beta chain. The sample comes from a study of T cell changes during pregnancy in multiple sclerosis. Germline assignment: CDR1 LGHNA and CDR2 YSLEER. The CDR3 sequence is 16 residues long. Trimming took off 1 base at V and 4 bases at J, with 14 bases between the two ends. Sequencing used immunoSEQ multiplex PCR; TCRdb keeps in-frame clones, though not all of them. This sample has approximately 41,000 clones; about nine tenths occur once, and the top ten carry approximately 9.1%. This TCR was recovered from a female donor with multiple sclerosis, enrolled in a pregnancy study. The chain has TRBV4-3 and TRBJ2-1, with D possibly matching TRBD1 (6 bases). The sequencing here drew on CD8+ T cells from peripheral blood mononuclear cells, taken in the first trimester of pregnancy. The CDR3: CASSQAWGPSYNEQFF. CDR3 nucleotide sequence: TGCGCCAGCAGCCAAGCGTGGGGGCCTTCTTACAATGAGCAGTTCTTC.